These 31 T cell receptor beta chains share one sample of origin, sequenced in a study of early T cells in non-severe SARS-CoV-2 infection. TCRdb re-derived calls from the 5' RACE reads in MiXCR, one entry per CDR3 protein. Here the sample spans some 30,000 distinct CDR3 sequences, 4.5% to 5% being singletons. Sequenced: whole blood. Receptor source: an adult who was a healthcare worker with PCR-confirmed SARS-CoV-2 infection or an uninfected control (not recorded which).

This clonotype was recorded at least ten times. The genes are TRBV28 and TRBJ2-7; no clear D. The CDR3 has 13 residues. V was trimmed by 7 bases and J by 2 bases, leaving 12 bases between them. CDR1 and CDR2 (germline): MDHEN, SYDVKM. CDR3: CASMDGPAYEQYF. Here the CDR3 DNA reads TGTGCCAGCATGGACGGACCTGCCTACGAGCAGTACTTC. Supplemented by reference TRBV28 and TRBJ2-7, the full variable domain reads DVKVTQSSRYLVKRTGEKVFLECVQDMDHENMFWYRQDPGLGLRLIYFSYDVKMKEKGDIPEGYSVSREKKERFSLILESASTNQTSMYLCASMDGPAYEQYFGPGTRLTVT.

This clonotype was seen at least ten times. V is TRBV3-1 and J is TRBJ2-5; perhaps TRBD1 as D (5 bases). Per germline, CDR1 LGHDT and CDR2 YNNKEL (reference sequence). V gave up 0 bases and J gave up 2 bases, with 13 bases separating them. The CDR3 has 16 residues. CDR3 DNA sequence: TGTGCCAGCAGCCAAGATTTAGGGGCAGGTCAAGAGACCCAGTACTTC. Protein sequence: CASSQDLGAGQETQYF.

This clonotype was observed at least ten times. This sequence joins TRBV11-2 and TRBJ1-3, with D uncertain. Trimming pared 3 bases from V and 0 bases from J, leaving 15 bases between. CDR3 length: 17 amino acids. In germline, CDR1 is SGHAT, CDR2 FQNNGV. CDR3 region: CASSLAPGSTSGNTIYF. CDR3 bases: TGTGCCAGCAGCTTGGCCCCGGGGTCGACCTCTGGAAACACCATATATTTT.

The chain has TRBV21-1 and TRBJ1-6; the D segment call TRBD1 is taken from the table without a DNA check. TRBV21-1 is a recognized pseudogene. The CDR3 spans 15 residues. CDR3 amino acids: CASSKFQGSYSPLHF. The CDR3 bases are TGTGCCAGCAGCAAATTTCAGGGGAGTTATTCACCCCTCCACTTT.

Ten or more counts support this clonotype. The rearrangement joins TRBV7-9 to TRBJ2-1; 7 bases align to TRBD2. The CDR3 is 13 amino acids. The germline V gene encodes CDR1 SEHNR and CDR2 FQNEAQ (reference sequence). V dropped 1 base and J dropped 8; count of bases not matched to a gene: 2. CDR3: CASSLVGGDEQFF. The CDR3 DNA follows: TGTGCCAGCAGCTTAGTGGGAGGGGATGAGCAGTTCTTC.

This clonotype was counted ten times or more. The chain has TRBV7-8 and TRBJ2-1, with 8 bases lining up with TRBD2. After removal of 1 base from V and 4 bases from J, the junction contained 6 bases not matched to a gene. The CDR3 sequence is 16 residues long. Germline-derived CDR1 and CDR2 are SGHVS and FQNEAQ. The CDR3 sequence: CASSLEVAGPYNEQFF. The CDR3 DNA is TGTGCCAGCAGCTTAGAAGTAGCGGGGCCTTACAATGAGCAGTTCTTC.

This clonotype was counted many times. V gene TRBV7-4 combines with J gene TRBJ2-3; D might be TRBD2 (6 bases). The CDR3 length is 17 residues. Germline CDR1 reads SGHVT; CDR2 reads SQSDAQ. Deletions cut 1 base from V and 1 base from J, with 15 bases between. DNA of the CDR3: TGTGCCAGCAGCTTAGGAAGTCTAGCGAATGGCACAGATACGCAGTATTTT. Its protein is CASSLGSLANGTDTQYF.

This clonotype showed up just a few times. V usage is TRBV20-1 and J usage is TRBJ2-3, with 8 bases fitting TRBD2. The CDR3 has 15 residues. Germline V lookup: CDR1 DFQATT, CDR2 SNEGSKA (reference sequence). The trim removed 1 base at V and 2 bases at J, leaving 5 bases unmatched. This CDR3 reads CSARAGGPSTDTQYF. In DNA form, the CDR3 reads TGCAGTGCTAGAGCGGGGGGGCCTTCCACAGATACGCAGTATTTT.

This clonotype was seen at least ten times. The chain links TRBV28 to TRBJ1-3; D may be TRBD1 (5 bases). Germline V gives CDR1 MDHEN, CDR2 SYDVKM. The CDR3 loop spans 15 amino acids. With 8 bases removed from V and 0 bases from J, the gap between germline ends came to 14 bases. CDR3 protein: CASLPWGSSGNTIYF. DNA for the CDR3: TGTGCCAGCCTCCCTTGGGGCAGCTCTGGAAACACCATATATTTT.

Many counts were recorded for this clonotype. The chain couples TRBV5-1 to TRBJ1-6; TRBD1 matches at 9 bases. The germline gives CDR1 SGHRS, CDR2 YFSETQ. V dropped 5 bases and J dropped 9; count of bases not matched to a gene: 6. This CDR3 is 14 amino acids long. The CDR3 spells CASRDGTGSSPLHF. DNA for the CDR3: TGCGCCAGCAGGGATGGGACAGGGTCTTCACCCCTCCACTTT.

V gene TRBV20-1 combines with J gene TRBJ1-1; tentative D call: TRBD1 (5 bases). Germline values: CDR1 DFQATT, CDR2 SNEGSKA (reference sequence). The CDR3 is made up of 13 amino acids. CDR3 DNA sequence: TGCAGAGCATTTCGCGGGGGTCCAAGGGAAGCTTTCTTT. It specifies CRAFRGGPREAFF.

This clonotype was detected many times. The chain couples TRBV30 to TRBJ1-5; no definite D call. This CDR3 comprises 14 residues. Germline values: CDR1 GTSNPN, CDR2 SVGIG (reference sequence). V was shortened by 2 bases and J by 1 base, with 9 bases between the two germline ends. Here the CDR3 reads CAWSNSLSNQPQHF. Here the CDR3 DNA reads TGTGCCTGGAGTAACAGTTTAAGCAATCAGCCCCAGCATTTT.

The CDR3 loop is CASSPDRAYQGGYTF. CDR3 in DNA: TGTGCCAGCAGTCCCGACAGGGCCTACCAGGGAGGCTACACCTTC. The chain couples TRBV11-2 to TRBJ1-2, with 7 nucleotides matching TRBD1. The V gene's germline CDR1 is SGHAT and CDR2 FQNNGV. Losses at the gene ends were 6 bases for V and 8 bases for J; bases not matched to a gene: 15. The CDR3 has 15 amino acids. The full variable domain, rest sourced from reference TRBV11-2 and TRBJ1-2, is EAGVAQSPRYKIIEKRQSVAFWCNPISGHATLYWYQQILGQGPKLLIQFQNNGVVDDSQLPKDRFSAERLKGVDSTLKIQPAKLEDSAVYLCASSPDRAYQGGYTFGSGTRLTVV.

A few counts support this clonotype. The chain carries TRBV5-4 and TRBJ1-6; 7 bases fit TRBD1. Germline V lookup: CDR1 SGHNT, CDR2 YYREEE (reference sequence). The V gene end was trimmed by 5 bases and the J gene end by 0 bases; junction bases not matched to a gene: 14. There are 19 residues in the CDR3. The CDR3 reads CASRLLERGRSSYNSPLHF. The CDR3 nucleotides are TGTGCCAGCAGGTTGCTAGAGAGGGGGCGAAGCTCCTATAATTCACCCCTCCACTTT.

There are a few counts of this clonotype. The rearrangement uses TRBV5-1 and TRBJ1-1; no clear D. Between the trimmed V and J ends, which lost 1 base and 1 base, there was a span of 11 bases. The CDR3 length is 15 residues. Germline CDR1 is SGHRS and CDR2 is YFSETQ. The CDR3 nucleotides read TGCGCCAGCAGCTTGTTTTCAGAAAAGAACACTGAAGCTTTCTTT. Protein sequence: CASSLFSEKNTEAFF.

This chain links TRBV9 with TRBJ1-2; D is unclear. The germline CDR1 and CDR2 sequences are SGDLS and YYNGEE. V lost 7 bases to trimming and J lost 2 bases, with 9 bases between them. The CDR3 is 12 amino acids. CDR3 sequence: CASLERNYGYTF. The CDR3, as DNA: TGTGCCAGCCTTGAAAGAAACTATGGCTACACCTTC.

The chain employs TRBV10-1 and TRBJ2-7, with 8 bases aligning to TRBD1. Looked up from germline, CDR1 is WNHNN and CDR2 is SYGVQD (reference sequence). CDR3 length equals 16 residues. The V and J ends lost 3 bases and 7 bases, in that order; junction bases with no gene match: 14. The CDR3 coding sequence is TGCGCCAGCAGTGATGTGACAGGGGCATCTGATCGGGAGCAGTACTTC. Encoded protein: CASSDVTGASDREQYF.

The gene calls are TRBV10-3 and TRBJ2-1, with a tentative D call TRBD2 (5 bases). Germline CDR1 and CDR2: ENHRY and SYGVKD. CDR3 size: 16 residues. Trimming pared 0 bases from V and 4 bases from J, leaving 13 bases between. As DNA, the CDR3 is TGTGCCATCAGTGAGTCAGGAGCGGTAAAGTACAATGAGCAGTTCTTC. It translates to CAISESGAVKYNEQFF.

V and J are TRBV6-6 and TRBJ1-3, with D tentatively TRBD1 (6 bases). Trimming took 0 bases from V and 0 from J, leaving 9 bases between them. CDR1 MNHNY and CDR2 SVGAGI come from the germline V gene (reference sequence). There are 16 residues in the CDR3. The CDR3 spells CASSYSRGGSGNTIYF. In nucleotides, the CDR3 is TGTGCCAGCAGTTACTCCAGGGGAGGCTCTGGAAACACCATATATTTT.

This clonotype has a count of ten or more. This chain joins TRBV29-1 and TRBJ1-2, with D hard to call. Between the trimmed V and J ends, which lost 6 bases and 2 bases, there was a span of 19 bases. This CDR3 spans 15 amino acids. The V gene's germline CDR1 is SQVTM and CDR2 ANQGSEA. The CDR3 DNA reads as TGCAGCGTGTATAAGGCTTCGACGGGGAACTATGGCTACACCTTC. Its protein is CSVYKASTGNYGYTF.

This clonotype showed up just a few times. The rearrangement links TRBV5-1 to TRBJ2-1; tentative D call: TRBD2 (6 bases). This CDR3 comprises 14 residues. V lost 4 bases to trimming and J lost 5 bases, with 13 bases between them. Per the germline V gene, CDR1 is SGHRS and CDR2 is YFSETQ. CDR3 in amino acids: CASSKSGTHNEQFF. The CDR3 nucleotides read TGCGCCAGCAGCAAATCCGGGACTCACAATGAGCAGTTCTTC.

This clonotype occurred many times. The chain couples TRBV4-3 to TRBJ1-6; no firm D call. CDR3 length: 15 amino acids. V lost 0 bases and J 7 bases, leaving 10 bases between the germline ends. From germline, CDR1 is LGHNA and CDR2 YSLEER. The CDR3: CASSQEPGLNSPLHF. In nucleotides, the CDR3 is TGCGCCAGCAGCCAAGAACCGGGCCTCAATTCACCCCTCCACTTT.

This clonotype was seen a handful of times. The CDR3 loop reads CASTLSLGSGTEQYF. As DNA, the CDR3 is TGTGCCAGCACCCTTTCTCTGGGATCGGGAACGGAGCAGTACTTC. The genes are TRBV13 and TRBJ2-7; D possibly corresponds to TRBD2 (5 bases). Trimming took off 7 bases at V and 7 bases at J, with 23 bases between the two ends. Per the germline V gene, CDR1 is PRHDT and CDR2 is FYEKMQ (reference sequence). The CDR3 has 15 residues.

This clonotype was observed at least ten times. This sequence joins TRBV20-1 and TRBJ2-1; D remains unclear. Looked up from germline, CDR1 is DFQATT and CDR2 is SNEGSKA (reference sequence). The CDR3 length is 13 residues. With 8 bases removed from V and 0 bases from J, the gap between germline ends came to 11 bases. The CDR3 DNA reads as TGCAGTTTTGGCCCGGACTCCTACAATGAGCAGTTCTTC. Translated: CSFGPDSYNEQFF.

There are many counts of this clonotype. The chain has TRBV12-3 or TRBV12-4 and TRBJ1-3; tentatively, D is TRBD1 (5 bases). The CDR3 totals 21 residues. Trimming removed 3 bases at V and 4 bases at J, with 31 bases between. CDR3 coding DNA: TGTGCCAGCAGTTTTAGGTCTAGGGGCCTTGCGGGAGGGCTGAGCGGAAACACCATATATTTT. Translated: CASSFRSRGLAGGLSGNTIYF.

The table lists this clonotype with many counts. The rearrangement links TRBV7-3 to TRBJ2-3, with 8 bases fitting TRBD2. V dropped 2 bases and J dropped 6; count of bases not matched to a gene: 1. The germline gives CDR1 SGHTA, CDR2 FQGTGA. CDR3 length: 13 residues. CDR3: CASSLGLADTQYF. DNA for the CDR3: TGTGCCAGCAGCTTAGGACTAGCTGATACGCAGTATTTT. Filled out from reference TRBV7-3 and TRBJ2-3, the complete variable domain reads GAGVSQTPSNKVTEKGKYVELRCDPISGHTALYWYRQSLGQGPEFLIYFQGTGAADDSGLPNDRFFAVRPEGSVSTLKIQRTERGDSAVYLCASSLGLADTQYFGPGTRLTVL.

The sample holds many counts of this clonotype. This rearrangement joins TRBV6-1 to TRBJ1-6; D gene ambiguous. The germline CDR1 and CDR2 sequences are MNHNS and SASEGT. The CDR3 spans 18 residues. Trimming left V 1 base short and J 11 bases short, with 24 bases between. CDR3: CASSEVVLTDPRTTPLHF. Here the CDR3 DNA reads TGTGCCAGCAGTGAAGTCGTATTGACTGACCCGAGAACGACACCCCTCCACTTT.

This clonotype has ten or more counts. The genes are TRBV7-2 and TRBJ1-5; D perhaps matches TRBD1 (5 bases). From germline, CDR1 is SGHTA and CDR2 FQGNSA. The CDR3 totals 14 residues. Trimming removed 5 bases at V and 4 bases at J, with 12 bases between. The CDR3 region has the DNA TGTGCCAGCAGCAGAGGACAAATTAATCAGCCCCAGCATTTT. Translated, it gives CASSRGQINQPQHF.

This clonotype was detected only a few times. This chain uses TRBV6-2 or TRBV6-3 with TRBJ1-1, with D perhaps matching TRBD1 (5 bases). V gave up 7 bases and J gave up 1 base, with 13 bases separating them. Germline V gene lookup returns CDR1 MNHEY and CDR2 SVGEGT. This CDR3 is built from 14 residues. In DNA, the CDR3 is TGTGCCAGCAACTGGGGGGGATCGAACACTGAAGCTTTCTTT. Protein product: CASNWGGSNTEAFF.

This clonotype was counted ten times or more. The chain joins TRBV19 to TRBJ2-2; TRBD2 matches at 14 bases. V gave up 5 bases and J gave up 3 bases; unmatched junction bases: 2. In germline, CDR1 is LNHDA, CDR2 SQIVND (reference sequence). The CDR3 totals 16 residues. CDR3 DNA sequence: TGTGCCAGTAGTCGGACTAGCGGGGGGTACACCGGGGAGCTGTTTTTT. This sequence encodes CASSRTSGGYTGELFF.

This clonotype was seen once. The chain joins TRBV20-1 to TRBJ2-7, with 8 bases that match TRBD2. Germline trimming cut 2 bases from V and 9 bases from J; bases unmatched to any gene: 12. Germline loops: CDR1 DFQATT, CDR2 SNEGSKA (reference sequence). The length of the CDR3 is 14 residues. This chain's CDR3 is CSARPAIAGSGQYF. Written as DNA, the CDR3 is TGCAGTGCTAGACCAGCCATAGCGGGGTCTGGGCAGTACTTC.